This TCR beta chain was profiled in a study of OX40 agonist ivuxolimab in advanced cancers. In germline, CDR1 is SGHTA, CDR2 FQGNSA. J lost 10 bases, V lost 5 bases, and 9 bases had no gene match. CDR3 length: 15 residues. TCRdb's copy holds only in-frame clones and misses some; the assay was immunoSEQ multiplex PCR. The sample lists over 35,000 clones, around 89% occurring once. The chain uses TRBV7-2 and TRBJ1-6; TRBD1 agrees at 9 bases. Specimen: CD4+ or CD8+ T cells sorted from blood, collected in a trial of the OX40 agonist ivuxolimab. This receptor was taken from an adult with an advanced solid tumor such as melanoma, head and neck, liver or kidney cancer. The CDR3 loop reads CASSLLQGAGSPLHF. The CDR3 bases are TGTGCCAGCAGCCTACTACAGGGGGCTGGGTCACCCCTCCACTTT.